The 30 T cell receptor beta chains below come from one sample, sequenced in a study of blood T cells in healthy people across ages. For the second PCR, which ran for about 7 to 11 cycles, a sample-barcoded 5' primer and a J-beta primer mix were used. TCRdb re-called the 5' RACE reads with MiXCR, one entry per CDR3 protein. The repertoire has fewer than 2,000,000 distinct CDR3 sequences, around 35% of them found once; the top ten carry about 11%. Sequenced: blood. These receptors all come from a woman aged 25-40 years in good health.

The CDR3 loop is CASMKRGGHGELFF. CDR3 in DNA: TGTGCCAGCATGAAGCGGGGGGGACACGGGGAGCTGTTTTTT. The rearrangement links TRBV2 to TRBJ2-2; TRBD2 aligns across 10 bases. The J segment lost 7 bases and the V segment lost 7 bases, leaving 6 bases of the junction unmatched. The CDR3 has 14 amino acids. The germline gives CDR1 SNHLY, CDR2 FYNNEI.

This clonotype has a handful of counts. The rearrangement joins TRBV12-3 or TRBV12-4 to TRBJ2-7; D perhaps matches TRBD2 (6 bases). The assigned J gene may be wrong: the sequence end matches TRBJ2-5 better. This CDR3 has 15 residues. The CDR3 sequence: CASSLGTGGSGTQYF. The DNA of the CDR3 is TGTGCCAGCAGTTTAGGGACTGGAGGGTCAGGGACCCAGTACTTC.

The CDR3 reads CSARDLAFRPQHF. CDR3 sequence (DNA): TGCAGTGCTAGAGATCTCGCCTTTCGGCCCCAGCATTTT. The genes are TRBV20-1 and TRBJ1-5; D is uncertain. With 0 bases removed from V and 9 bases from J, the gap between germline ends came to 12 bases. This CDR3 region has 13 residues. From germline, CDR1 is DFQATT and CDR2 SNEGSKA (reference sequence).

This clonotype was counted a few times. The chain links TRBV20-1 to TRBJ2-6; D is perhaps TRBD2 (6 bases). Germline V gene lookup returns CDR1 DFQATT and CDR2 SNEGSKA (reference sequence). The CDR3 has 16 residues. Trimming removed 1 base from V and 0 bases from J, with 10 bases in between. CDR3 sequence (DNA): TGCAGTGCTAGAGCGTGGGGAGGCTCTGGGGCCAACGTCCTGACTTTC. Protein sequence: CSARAWGGSGANVLTF.

The CDR3, as DNA: TGCAGGGATTTCCCCTCTGGCAGCTTCTATCAGCCCCAGCATTTT. Its protein product is CRDFPSGSFYQPQHF. The genes are TRBV20-1 and TRBJ1-5, with no clear D. The CDR3 totals 15 residues. From germline, CDR1 is DFQATT and CDR2 SNEGSKA (reference sequence).

J is TRBJ2-1 and V is TRBV9; 8 bases agree with TRBD2. Germline values: CDR1 SGDLS, CDR2 YYNGEE. The CDR3 has 16 residues. The ends lost 8 bases at V and 4 bases at J; junction bases unmatched: 14. The DNA of the CDR3 is TGTGCCAGTAGCCTTACTTGCGGGAGGAGATACAATGAGCAGTTCTTC. The encoded protein is CASSLTCGRRYNEQFF.

This rearrangement joins TRBV20-1 to TRBJ2-5; TRBD2 matches 8 bases. The CDR3 sequence is 14 residues long. CDR1 and CDR2 from the germline V gene are DFQATT and SNEGSKA (reference sequence). Losses at the gene ends were 1 base for V and 5 bases for J; bases not matched to a gene: 6. CDR3 DNA sequence: TGCAGTGCTAGAGGCGGCGGGGGGTACGAGACCCAGTACTTC. Amino acid sequence: CSARGGGGYETQYF.

This clonotype appeared a few times. The V call is TRBV7-9, the J call TRBJ1-1, with 10 bases that match TRBD1. CDR3 length equals 15 residues. Germline V gives CDR1 SEHNR, CDR2 FQNEAQ (reference sequence). V lost 5 bases to trimming and J lost 5 bases; unmatched junction nucleotides: 8. In nucleotides, the CDR3 is TGTGCCAGCAGCCAGACAGGGGGCCGGTGGACTGAAGCTTTCTTT. Translated, it gives CASSQTGGRWTEAFF.

The sample holds many counts of this clonotype. The gene calls are TRBV10-3 and TRBJ2-5; D uncertain. The CDR3 extends over 13 amino acids. The germline gives CDR1 ENHRY, CDR2 SYGVKD. Trimming took off 6 bases at V and 1 base at J, with 9 bases between the two ends. The CDR3 sequence is CAISVTSQETQYF. In DNA, the CDR3 is TGTGCCATCAGCGTGACAAGCCAAGAGACCCAGTACTTC.

The V call is TRBV24-1, the J call TRBJ2-5, with 11 bases fitting TRBD2. The CDR3 covers 16 residues. With 3 bases clipped from V and 11 bases from J, the junction kept 13 bases outside the gene matches. Germline-derived CDR1 and CDR2 are KGHDR and SFDVKD. The DNA of the CDR3 is TGTGCCACCAGTGATCGACTAGCGGGGATACACAATGAGCAGTACTTC. This translates into CATSDRLAGIHNEQYF.

The chain links TRBV12-3 or TRBV12-4 to TRBJ1-5; D might be TRBD1 (5 bases). V was trimmed by 6 bases and J by 6 bases, leaving 12 bases between them. The CDR3 contains 13 residues. Written as DNA, the CDR3 is TGTGCCAGCAGCGACAGTGGAGGTCAGCCCCAGCATTTT. Translation: CASSDSGGQPQHF.

This clonotype was detected only a few times. The V gene is TRBV7-9, the J gene TRBJ2-7, with D unclear. V lost 5 bases and J lost 4, with 15 bases in between. The length of the CDR3 is 14 residues. CDR1 SEHNR and CDR2 FQNEAQ come from the germline V gene (reference sequence). CDR3 sequence (DNA): TGTGCCAGCAGCCCGCCTACCGGTATTTACGAGCAGTACTTC. Translation: CASSPPTGIYEQYF. The full variable domain, in which reference TRBV7-9 and TRBJ2-7 provide the parts outside the CDR3, is DTGVSQNPRHKITKRGQNVTFRCDPISEHNRLYWYRQTLGQGPEFLTYFQNEAQLEKSRLLSDRFSAERPKGSFSTLEIQRTEQGDSAMYLCASSPPTGIYEQYFGPGTRLTVT.

The gene calls are TRBV28 and TRBJ2-7; TRBD2 matches 13 bases. This CDR3 is 17 amino acids long. Trimming cost V 2 bases and J 6 bases; bases outside gene matches: 10. Germline CDR1 reads MDHEN; CDR2 reads SYDVKM. The CDR3 DNA is TGTGCCAGCAGTTTAGGGGTCCGGACTAGCGGGAGCGGCGAGCAGTACTTC. It encodes CASSLGVRTSGSGEQYF. Based on the CDR3 plus reference TRBV28 and TRBJ2-7, the full variable domain is DVKVTQSSRYLVKRTGEKVFLECVQDMDHENMFWYRQDPGLGLRLIYFSYDVKMKEKGDIPEGYSVSREKKERFSLILESASTNQTSMYLCASSLGVRTSGSGEQYFGPGTRLTVT.

This clonotype was seen at least ten times. V gene TRBV7-2 combines with J gene TRBJ2-3; perhaps TRBD2 as D (5 bases). Germline V gene sequence: CDR1 SGHTA, CDR2 FQGNSA. The CDR3 totals 14 residues. The ends were cut back, 5 bases at V and 6 bases at J, with 15 bases in the middle. The CDR3 DNA is TGTGCCAGCAGCCCCAAGGCGACTATGGATACGCAGTATTTT. It specifies CASSPKATMDTQYF.

This clonotype was recorded a few times. The V and J genes are TRBV3-1 and TRBJ2-7; D might be TRBD2 (6 bases). Germline lookup yields CDR1 LGHDT and CDR2 YNNKEL (reference sequence). Trimming took 1 base from V and 3 from J, leaving 13 bases between them. CDR3 length: 15 amino acids. This CDR3 reads CASSQAWDWNYEQYF. Written as DNA, the CDR3 is TGTGCCAGCAGCCAAGCATGGGACTGGAACTACGAGCAGTACTTC.

The chain has TRBV12-3 or TRBV12-4 and TRBJ1-1; possible D gene TRBD1, 5 bases. V gave up 2 bases and J gave up 2 bases, with 12 bases separating them. This CDR3 region has 15 residues. CDR3 in DNA: TGTGCCAGCAGTTTATTGGGGCGCGGTAACACTGAAGCTTTCTTT. It is translated as CASSLLGRGNTEAFF.

There are a few counts of this clonotype. The chain combines TRBV10-3 with TRBJ2-3, with TRBD2 matching 10 bases. This CDR3 comprises 16 residues. The junction had 10 bases not matched to a gene; V was cut back by 10 bases and J by 0 bases. Germline-derived CDR1 and CDR2 are ENHRY and SYGVKD. The DNA for the CDR3 is TGTGCCACAACAAGTAGCGGGGGGCCTAGCACAGATACGCAGTATTTT. Translating it yields CATTSSGGPSTDTQYF.

A word on this clonotype: The junction differs from germline at one of its ends, possibly a read error. This rearrangement joins TRBV27 to TRBJ2-3, with D perhaps matching TRBD1 or TRBD2 (6 bases each). The germline CDR1 and CDR2 sequences are MNHEY and SMNVEV (reference sequence). This CDR3 has 17 amino acids. The CDR3 DNA reads TGTGCCTGCAGTTTAATTTGGGGGGCGGAGGTCACAGATGCGCAGTATTTT. Protein product: CACSLIWGAEVTDAQYF.

V usage is TRBV6-5 and J usage is TRBJ1-2, with no clear D. V lost 0 bases, J lost 3 bases, and 14 bases lay in between. The CDR3 runs to 16 residues. The germline gives CDR1 MNHEY, CDR2 SVGAGI. For the CDR3, the DNA is TGTGCCAGCAGTTACTCGAGTGGGCAGGTGGACTATGGCTACACCTTC. Translation gives CASSYSSGQVDYGYTF.

This clonotype came up once. V and J are TRBV6-6 and TRBJ1-2; D gene ambiguous. This CDR3 spans 15 amino acids. Germline V gene sequence: CDR1 MNHNY, CDR2 SVGAGI (reference sequence). V was shortened by 5 bases and J by 8 bases, with 21 bases between the two germline ends. This CDR3 reads CASSHRQGPEEGYTF. For the CDR3, the DNA is TGTGCCAGCAGTCACAGACAAGGGCCCGAAGAAGGCTACACCTTC.

CDR3 nucleotides: TGTGCCAGCAGCTCCGGACAGGGGGTCATCTACAATGAGCAGTTCTTC. This gives the protein CASSSGQGVIYNEQFF. The chain combines TRBV11-2 with TRBJ2-1, with 10 bases aligning to TRBD1. The junction had 6 bases not matched to a gene; V was cut back by 4 bases and J by 3 bases. This CDR3 has 16 amino acids. Germline assignment: CDR1 SGHAT and CDR2 FQNNGV.

The chain employs TRBV6-1 and TRBJ2-3; 9 bases fit TRBD2. This CDR3 contains 17 residues. Germline CDR1 and CDR2: MNHNS and SASEGT. J gave up 10 bases and V 5 bases, and 19 bases lay outside the gene matches. The CDR3 protein is CASSPMRGAGGPKSQYF. In DNA form, the CDR3 reads TGTGCCAGCAGTCCAATGAGGGGAGCGGGGGGCCCCAAATCGCAGTATTTT.

For this clonotype: This clone may be a read error of a much larger clone one base away. The chain couples TRBV29-1 to TRBJ2-7, with D maybe TRBD2 (5 bases). Germline V gives CDR1 SQVTM, CDR2 ANQGSEA. The germline V and J ends were trimmed by 5 bases and 2 bases, with 13 bases remaining between them. CDR3 length: 13 residues. The CDR3 DNA reads as TGCAGCGTTCGAACAGCGGCTACCTACGAGCAGTACTTC. Its translation: CSVRTAATYEQYF.

This clonotype appeared a few times. The genes are TRBV29-1 and TRBJ1-1, with D hard to call. The CDR3 consists of 13 residues. Looked up from germline, CDR1 is SQVTM and CDR2 is ANQGSEA. V was pared by 4 bases and J by 0 bases, with 9 bases between. CDR3 DNA sequence: TGCAGCGTTGGTGGAGGCATGAACACTGAAGCTTTCTTT. Translating gives CSVGGGMNTEAFF.

This clonotype was counted many times. The rearrangement uses TRBV20-1 and TRBJ2-5; D is possibly TRBD1 (6 bases). This CDR3 has 12 residues. CDR1 is DFQATT, CDR2 SNEGSKA, per germline (reference sequence). Trimming took 5 bases from V and 2 from J, leaving 9 bases between them. This chain's CDR3 is CSALDRQETQYF. The CDR3 DNA reads TGCAGTGCTCTGGACAGACAAGAGACCCAGTACTTC.

Remarks on this clonotype: The junction departs from the called germline gene at one end, perhaps through a read error. The rearrangement uses TRBV7-9 and TRBJ1-1; no firm D call. Per germline, CDR1 SEHNR and CDR2 FQNEAQ (reference sequence). This CDR3 contains 12 residues. The CDR3 nucleotides read TGTGCCAGCAGATTAGAGACATCTGAAGCTTTCTTT. Translation: CASRLETSEAFF.

This clonotype was counted between two and nine times. V gene TRBV28 combines with J gene TRBJ2-7; TRBD1 agrees at 8 bases. The CDR3 spans 14 residues. With 6 bases clipped from V and 2 bases from J, the junction kept 6 bases outside the gene matches. From germline, CDR1 is MDHEN and CDR2 SYDVKM. The CDR3 loop reads CASSQQTGAYEQYF. CDR3 coding DNA: TGTGCCAGCAGCCAACAGACAGGGGCCTACGAGCAGTACTTC.

The chain is built from TRBV11-2 and TRBJ2-3; tentative D call: TRBD2 (5 bases). V was clipped by 1 base and J by 4 bases, with 24 bases between them. The CDR3 spans 19 residues. Germline assignment: CDR1 SGHAT and CDR2 FQNNGV. In DNA, the CDR3 is TGTGCCAGCAGCTTAGGTCGTTTACTCCAGCGAGGAGGCGCAGATACGCAGTATTTT. Residues: CASSLGRLLQRGGADTQYF.

The V and J genes are TRBV11-2 and TRBJ1-4; D is unresolved. The V end lost 5 bases, the J end lost 1 base, and 11 bases lay between the germline ends. The germline CDR1 and CDR2 sequences are SGHAT and FQNNGV. The CDR3 has 15 residues. DNA for the CDR3: TGTGCCAGCAGCCGGGCCGGGTTAACTAATGAAAAACTGTTTTTT. This translates into CASSRAGLTNEKLFF.

This clonotype has at least ten counts. One junction end does not reproduce the germline sequence, and a read error may be involved. This chain uses TRBV5-1 with TRBJ2-3, with 11 positions matching TRBD2. Per the germline V gene, CDR1 is SGHRS and CDR2 is YFSETQ. The CDR3 has 16 residues. Written as DNA, the CDR3 is TGTGCCAGCAGCTTAGGGGGACTAGCGGGCACAGATACGCAGTATTTT. Translated: CASSLGGLAGTDTQYF. Full variable domain (missing parts from reference TRBV5-1 and TRBJ2-3): KAGVTQTPRYLIKTRGQQVTLSCSPISGHRSVSWYQQTPGQGLQFLFEYFSETQRNKGNFPGRFSGRQFSNSRSEMNVSTLELGDSALYLCASSLGGLAGTDTQYFGPGTRLTVL.